Listed here are 14 T cell receptor beta chains from one sample, sequenced in a study of cytomegalovirus exposure and HLA in healthy donors (dated by TCRdb to 2016 to 2017). Libraries were prepared through the immunoSEQ multiplex PCR assay. The multiplex PCR relied on a mix of 60 forward primers for TCR Vbeta segments and 13 reverse primers for TCR Jbeta segments. TCRdb took over this immuneACCESS table, retaining in-frame rearrangements with V and J assigned. Such tables are incomplete; in checked studies, under half of the missing clones stem from an unresolved V gene, and the remainder is unexplained. Recorded for this sample are roughly 90,000 clones; roughly four fifths of them occurred a single time. The ten largest make up around 4.3% of the sample. The source material was PBMCs. These receptor sequences come from a middle-aged woman in good health and CMV-seropositive.

The chain uses TRBV2 and TRBJ2-5; the D gene is possibly TRBD2 (5 bases). This CDR3 spans 17 amino acids. The V and J ends lost 1 base and 4 bases respectively, with 19 bases between them. Germline V gives CDR1 SNHLY, CDR2 FYNNEI. The CDR3 loop reads CASSEERDFIGSETQYF. As DNA, the CDR3 is TGTGCCAGCAGTGAAGAACGGGATTTTATAGGATCAGAGACCCAGTACTTC.

CDR3 amino acids: CASSLTMGAYGYTF. The CDR3 bases are TGTGCCAGCAGCCTGACTATGGGGGCTTATGGCTACACCTTC. The chain links TRBV2 to TRBJ1-2, with a possible D match to TRBD1 (6 bases). V was clipped by 6 bases and J by 5 bases, with 16 bases between them. Germline CDR1 is SNHLY and CDR2 is FYNNEI. This CDR3 has 14 amino acids.

This clone was recorded a few times. The V call is TRBV7-8, the J call TRBJ2-7, with 7 positions matching TRBD2. Germline V lookup: CDR1 SGHVS, CDR2 FQNEAQ. The CDR3 extends over 16 amino acids. Trimming removed 2 bases from V and 3 bases from J; junction bases left unmatched: 10. This chain's CDR3 is CASSLIRGSPNYEQYF. Here the CDR3 DNA reads TGTGCCAGCAGCTTAATCCGCGGGAGCCCTAACTACGAGCAGTACTTC.

DNA of the CDR3: TGTGCCAGCAGCTCAAGCACTAGGATGGCAGATACGCAGTATTTT. It is translated as CASSSSTRMADTQYF. The chain links TRBV7-3 to TRBJ2-3; a possible D gene is TRBD2 (5 bases). The germline V and J ends were trimmed by 4 bases and 4 bases, with 15 bases remaining between them. The CDR3 loop spans 15 amino acids. The germline V gene encodes CDR1 SGHTA and CDR2 FQGTGA.

This CDR3 is CASSPGTSASYEQYF. CDR3 sequence (DNA): TGTGCCAGCAGCCCCGGGACTAGCGCTTCCTACGAGCAGTACTTC. The chain carries TRBV6-6 and TRBJ2-7; 10 bases are shared with TRBD2. V shed 6 bases, J shed 1 base, and the junction held 6 bases outside the gene matches. The CDR3 totals 15 residues. Germline V gene sequence: CDR1 MNHNY, CDR2 SVGAGI (reference sequence).

This clone was seen a handful of times. The chain employs TRBV5-6 and TRBJ2-2; D may be TRBD2 (6 bases). V lost 0 bases and J 5 bases, leaving 20 bases between the germline ends. The CDR3 covers 18 residues. Germline V gives CDR1 SGHDT, CDR2 YYEEEE. In DNA form, the CDR3 reads TGTGCCAGCAGCTTGGCCGGGGCGGCCTCTGGGAGGACCGGGGAGCTGTTTTTT. As protein: CASSLAGAASGRTGELFF.

The chain uses TRBV29-1 and TRBJ1-3, with a weak D call TRBD1 (6 bases). The germline gives CDR1 SQVTM, CDR2 ANQGSEA. V was shortened by 4 bases and J by 4 bases, with 11 bases between the two germline ends. The CDR3 runs to 13 residues. This chain's CDR3 is CSVGLGAGNTIYF. The CDR3 DNA is TGCAGCGTTGGGCTGGGGGCGGGAAACACCATATATTTT.

The V and J genes are TRBV4-1 and TRBJ2-1; D may be TRBD2 (6 bases). In germline, CDR1 is MGHRA, CDR2 YSYEKL. The CDR3 contains 14 residues. Trimming removed 11 bases at V and 2 bases at J, with 16 bases between. As DNA, the CDR3 is TGCGCCGCCCGGGACTTAAAGACCTACAATGAGCAGTTCTTC. Residues: CAARDLKTYNEQFF.

The chain carries TRBV28 and TRBJ2-7; 8 bases align to TRBD1. CDR1 and CDR2 from the germline V gene are MDHEN and SYDVKM. CDR3 length: 15 amino acids. J gave up 3 bases and V 3 bases, and 7 bases lay outside the gene matches. DNA for the CDR3: TGTGCCAGCAGTTTCACCGGACAGGGCGGCTACGAGCAGTACTTC. It codes for CASSFTGQGGYEQYF.

V and J are TRBV7-8 and TRBJ2-1; 8 bases line up with TRBD1. The V gene's germline CDR1 is SGHVS and CDR2 FQNEAQ. V lost 5 bases and J lost 2; bases outside the gene matches: 5. CDR3 size: 15 residues. The CDR3 nucleotides read TGTGCCAGCAGCGCCCGACAGGGGCCCTACAATGAGCAGTTCTTC. This translates into CASSARQGPYNEQFF.

The rearrangement links TRBV28 to TRBJ1-1, with a possible D match to TRBD1 (5 bases). The CDR3 runs 13 residues. Germline CDR1 is MDHEN and CDR2 is SYDVKM. V lost 3 bases and J lost 2, with 7 bases in between. CDR3 amino acids: CASSFQGNTEAFF. Here the CDR3 DNA reads TGTGCCAGCAGTTTTCAGGGAAACACTGAAGCTTTCTTT.

V usage is TRBV25-1 and J usage is TRBJ1-2; D is undetermined. Germline lookup yields CDR1 MGHDK and CDR2 SYGVNS. The CDR3 totals 13 residues. Between the trimmed V and J ends, which lost 4 bases and 4 bases, there was a span of 10 bases. The CDR3: CASSASAVYGYTF. CDR3 bases: TGTGCCAGCAGTGCCTCAGCGGTCTATGGCTACACCTTC.

This clone has only one observation. The chain combines TRBV4-2 with TRBJ2-1; D gene ambiguous. The CDR3 spans 12 residues. V lost 3 bases and J 5 bases, leaving 5 bases between the germline ends. The germline V gene encodes CDR1 LGHNA and CDR2 YNFKEQ. The CDR3 nucleotides are TGTGCCAGCAGCCAGACAAACAATGAGCAGTTCTTC. Its protein product is CASSQTNNEQFF.

The V gene is TRBV28, the J gene TRBJ2-7; D may be TRBD2 (5 bases). This CDR3 region has 14 residues. V was clipped by 5 bases and J by 2 bases, with 13 bases between them. CDR1 MDHEN and CDR2 SYDVKM come from the germline V gene. The CDR3 DNA follows: TGTGCCAGCAGTCCGCCGGGAATTCCCTACGAGCAGTACTTC. It codes for CASSPPGIPYEQYF. Full variable domain (missing parts from reference TRBV28 and TRBJ2-7): DVKVTQSSRYLVKRTGEKVFLECVQDMDHENMFWYRQDPGLGLRLIYFSYDVKMKEKGDIPEGYSVSREKKERFSLILESASTNQTSMYLCASSPPGIPYEQYFGPGTRLTVT.